The clone carrying this T cell receptor beta chain was seen at least ten times. Its target is unknown. From the 5' RACE reads, TCRdb called clonotypes with MiXCR, one entry per CDR3 protein. The sample holds tens of thousands of distinct CDR3 sequences, about 4.6% seen once. These data belong to a study of early T cells in non-severe SARS-CoV-2 infection. At the level of the study: Chains were not paired, and sequencing was done on bulk RNA from unsorted whole blood.

The ends were cut back, 1 base at V and 4 bases at J, with 7 bases in the middle. The CDR3 is 13 amino acids. Germline lookup yields CDR1 SGHTA and CDR2 FQGNSA. General study results and limits: Missing private and CD4 specificities, VDJdb matching favored anti-spike CD8 responses.

This chain links TRBV7-2 with TRBJ2-5, with D maybe TRBD2 (5 bases). The clonotype comes from an adult who was a healthcare worker with PCR-confirmed SARS-CoV-2 infection or an uninfected control (not recorded which). The sequenced sample consisted of whole blood. CDR3 sequence: CASSLGLAETQYF. In DNA, the CDR3 is TGTGCCAGCAGCTTAGGCCTAGCAGAGACCCAGTACTTC.